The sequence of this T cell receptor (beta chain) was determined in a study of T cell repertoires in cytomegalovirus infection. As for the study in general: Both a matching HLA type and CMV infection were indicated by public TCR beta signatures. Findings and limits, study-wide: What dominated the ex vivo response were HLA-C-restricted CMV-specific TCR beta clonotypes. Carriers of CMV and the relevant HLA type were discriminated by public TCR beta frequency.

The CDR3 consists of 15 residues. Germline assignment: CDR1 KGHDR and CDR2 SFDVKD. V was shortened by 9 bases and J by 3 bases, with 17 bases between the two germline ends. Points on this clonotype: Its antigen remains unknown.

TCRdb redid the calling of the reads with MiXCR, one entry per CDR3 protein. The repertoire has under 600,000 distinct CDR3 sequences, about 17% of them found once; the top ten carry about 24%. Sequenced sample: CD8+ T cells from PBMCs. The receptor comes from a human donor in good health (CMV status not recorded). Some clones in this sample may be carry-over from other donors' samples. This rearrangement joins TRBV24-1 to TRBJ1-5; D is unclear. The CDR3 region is CATSRQNLINQPQHF. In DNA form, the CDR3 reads TGTGCCACCTCTCGCCAAAACTTGATCAATCAGCCCCAGCATTTT.